This T cell receptor beta chain comes out of a study of neurological immune-mediated disorders. 5'RACE employing 10-nucleotide random UMIs yielded the cDNA. A single record per CDR3 protein comes from TCRdb applying MiXCR to the 5' RACE reads. The sample lists roughly 80,000 distinct CDR3 sequences, around 6% occurring once. As to time point: longitudinal time-point 2. This clonotype was recorded many times. The target antigen is unknown. Germline CDR1 reads SNHLY; CDR2 reads FYNNEI. Trimming cost V 7 bases and J 7 bases; bases outside gene matches: 8. The CDR3 spans 14 residues. Study conclusions and caveats: HTLV-1-associated myelopathy had the most TCR clonal expansion, and multiple sclerosis had the least, less than healthy controls. The multiple sclerosis repertoire cluster was not associated with any clinical or MRI feature, with the authors stating that larger cohorts are needed. A possible signature was seen in one related-CDR3 cluster, into which phylogenetic grouping placed the repertoires of 18 of 34 multiple sclerosis patients.

The V gene is TRBV2, the J gene TRBJ2-2; 8 nucleotides match TRBD1. The receptor's source is an older woman with multiple sclerosis. Material: PBMCs. This chain's CDR3 is CASKTDRAGGELFF. The CDR3 DNA sequence: TGTGCCAGCAAAACGGACAGGGCAGGCGGGGAGCTGTTTTTT.